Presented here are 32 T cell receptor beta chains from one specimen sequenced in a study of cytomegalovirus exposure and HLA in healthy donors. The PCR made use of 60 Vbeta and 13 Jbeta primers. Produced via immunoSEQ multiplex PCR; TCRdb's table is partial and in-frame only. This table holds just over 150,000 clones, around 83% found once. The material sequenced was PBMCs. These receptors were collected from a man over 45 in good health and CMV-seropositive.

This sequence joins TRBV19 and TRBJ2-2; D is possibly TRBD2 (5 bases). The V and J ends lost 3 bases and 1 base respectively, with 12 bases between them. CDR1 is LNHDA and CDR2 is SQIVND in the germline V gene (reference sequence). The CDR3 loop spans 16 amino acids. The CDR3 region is CASSMIPAVNTGELFF. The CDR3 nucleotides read TGTGCCAGTAGTATGATCCCAGCGGTGAACACCGGGGAGCTGTTTTTT.

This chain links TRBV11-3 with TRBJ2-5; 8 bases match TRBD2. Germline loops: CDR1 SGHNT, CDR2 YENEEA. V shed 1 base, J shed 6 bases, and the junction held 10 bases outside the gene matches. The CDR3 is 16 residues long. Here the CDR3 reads CASSLGAGGPQKTQYF. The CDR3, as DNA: TGTGCCAGCAGCTTAGGGGCGGGAGGTCCTCAGAAGACCCAGTACTTC.

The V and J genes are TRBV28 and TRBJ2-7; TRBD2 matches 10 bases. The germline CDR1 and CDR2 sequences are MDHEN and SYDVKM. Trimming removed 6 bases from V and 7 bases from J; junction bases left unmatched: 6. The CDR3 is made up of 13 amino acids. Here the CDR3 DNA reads TGTGCCAGCAGAAGCGGGGGGGCGGGGGAGCAGTACTTC. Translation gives CASRSGGAGEQYF.

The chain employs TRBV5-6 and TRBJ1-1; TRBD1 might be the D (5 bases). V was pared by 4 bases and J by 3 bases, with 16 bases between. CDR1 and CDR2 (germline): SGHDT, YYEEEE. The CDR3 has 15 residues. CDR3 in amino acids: CASSGGGYSHTEAFF. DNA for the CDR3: TGTGCCAGCAGCGGGGGGGGGTATTCTCACACTGAAGCTTTCTTT.

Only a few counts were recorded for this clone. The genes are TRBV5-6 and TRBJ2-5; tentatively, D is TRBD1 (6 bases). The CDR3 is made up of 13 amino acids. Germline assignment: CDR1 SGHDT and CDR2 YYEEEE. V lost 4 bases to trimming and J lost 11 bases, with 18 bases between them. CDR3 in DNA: TGTGCCAGCAGCCCGCCAGGGACAACAGCTCAGTACTTC. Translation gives CASSPPGTTAQYF.

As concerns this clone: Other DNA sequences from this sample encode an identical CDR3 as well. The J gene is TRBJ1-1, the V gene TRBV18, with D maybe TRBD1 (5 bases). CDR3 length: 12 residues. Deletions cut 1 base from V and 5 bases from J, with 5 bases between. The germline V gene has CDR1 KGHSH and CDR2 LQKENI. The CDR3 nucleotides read TGTGCCAGCTCACCACAGGGGACTGAAGCTTTCTTT. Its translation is CASSPQGTEAFF. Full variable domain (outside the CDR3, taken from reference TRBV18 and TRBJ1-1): NAGVMQNPRHLVRRRGQEARLRCSPMKGHSHVYWYRQLPEEGLKFMVYLQKENIIDESGMPKERFSAEFPKEGPSILRIQQVVRGDSAAYFCASSPQGTEAFFGQGTRLTVV.

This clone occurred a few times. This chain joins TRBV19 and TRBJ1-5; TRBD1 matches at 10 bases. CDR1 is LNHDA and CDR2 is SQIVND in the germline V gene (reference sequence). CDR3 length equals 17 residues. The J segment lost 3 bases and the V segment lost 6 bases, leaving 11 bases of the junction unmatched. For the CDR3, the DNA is TGTGCCAGTAGCACGCTTCGACAGGGGGCAATCAATCAGCCCCAGCATTTT. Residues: CASSTLRQGAINQPQHF.

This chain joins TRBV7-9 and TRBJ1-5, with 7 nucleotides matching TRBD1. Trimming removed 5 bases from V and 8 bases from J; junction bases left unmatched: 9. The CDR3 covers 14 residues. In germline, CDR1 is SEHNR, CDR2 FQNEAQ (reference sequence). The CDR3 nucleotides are TGTGCCAGCAGCCCTGAGAGGGGGCGGGAGCCCCAGCATTTT. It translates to CASSPERGREPQHF.

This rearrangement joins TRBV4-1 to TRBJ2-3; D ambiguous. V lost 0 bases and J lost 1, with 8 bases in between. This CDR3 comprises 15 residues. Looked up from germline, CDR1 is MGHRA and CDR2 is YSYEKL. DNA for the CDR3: TGCGCCAGCAGCCAAGAGGCCCTGGGCACAGATACGCAGTATTTT. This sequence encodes CASSQEALGTDTQYF.

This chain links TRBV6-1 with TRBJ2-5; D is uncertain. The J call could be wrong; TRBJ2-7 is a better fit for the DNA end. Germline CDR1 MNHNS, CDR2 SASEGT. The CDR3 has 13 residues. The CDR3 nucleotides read TGTGCCAGCAGCTCCTCCCGAAGCTACGAGCAGTACTTC. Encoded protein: CASSSSRSYEQYF.

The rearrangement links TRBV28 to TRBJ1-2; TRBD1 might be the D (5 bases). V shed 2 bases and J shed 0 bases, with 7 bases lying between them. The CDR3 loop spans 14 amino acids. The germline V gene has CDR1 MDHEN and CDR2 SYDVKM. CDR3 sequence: CASSLGASNYGYTF. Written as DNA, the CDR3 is TGTGCCAGCAGTTTAGGGGCATCTAACTATGGCTACACCTTC.

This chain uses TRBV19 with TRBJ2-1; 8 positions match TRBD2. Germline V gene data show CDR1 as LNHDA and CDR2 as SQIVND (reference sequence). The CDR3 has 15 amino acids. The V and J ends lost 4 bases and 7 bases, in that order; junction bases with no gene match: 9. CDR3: CASSTGTSQFNEQFF. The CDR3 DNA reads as TGTGCCAGTAGTACCGGGACTAGTCAGTTTAATGAGCAGTTCTTC.

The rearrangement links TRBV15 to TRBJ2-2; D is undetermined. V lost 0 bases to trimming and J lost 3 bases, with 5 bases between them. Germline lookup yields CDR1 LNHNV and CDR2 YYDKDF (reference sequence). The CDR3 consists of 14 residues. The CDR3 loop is CATSRDPYTGELFF. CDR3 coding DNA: TGTGCCACCAGCAGAGACCCCTACACCGGGGAGCTGTTTTTT. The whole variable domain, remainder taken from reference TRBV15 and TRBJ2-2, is DAMVIQNPRYQVTQFGKPVTLSCSQTLNHNVMYWYQQKSSQAPKLLFHYYDKDFNNEADTPDNFQSRRPNTSFCFLDIRSPGLGDTAMYLCATSRDPYTGELFFGEGSRLTVL.

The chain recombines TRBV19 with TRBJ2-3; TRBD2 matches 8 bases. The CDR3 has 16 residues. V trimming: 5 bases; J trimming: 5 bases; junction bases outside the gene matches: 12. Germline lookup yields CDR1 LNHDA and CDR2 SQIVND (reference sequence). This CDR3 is CASSQQGLGFGDTQYF. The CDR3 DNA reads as TGTGCCAGTAGTCAGCAGGGACTAGGTTTCGGAGATACGCAGTATTTT.

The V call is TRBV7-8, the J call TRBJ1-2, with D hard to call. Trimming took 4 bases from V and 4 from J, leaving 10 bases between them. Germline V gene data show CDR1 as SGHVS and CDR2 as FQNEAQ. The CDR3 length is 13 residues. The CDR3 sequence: CASSSGLGYGYTF. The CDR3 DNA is TGTGCCAGCAGCTCGGGGTTGGGCTATGGCTACACCTTC.

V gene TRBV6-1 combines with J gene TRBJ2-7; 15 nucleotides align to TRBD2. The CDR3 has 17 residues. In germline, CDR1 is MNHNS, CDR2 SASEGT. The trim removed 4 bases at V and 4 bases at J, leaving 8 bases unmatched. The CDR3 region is CASSGTGLAGGSYEQYF. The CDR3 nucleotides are TGTGCCAGCAGTGGGACGGGACTAGCGGGGGGATCTTACGAGCAGTACTTC.

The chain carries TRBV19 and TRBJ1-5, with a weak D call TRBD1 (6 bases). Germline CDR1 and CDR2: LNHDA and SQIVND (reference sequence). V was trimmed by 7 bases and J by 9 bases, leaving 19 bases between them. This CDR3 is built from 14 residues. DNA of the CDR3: TGTGCCAGTACCCTAACACAGGGCCCAGGGCCCCAGCATTTT. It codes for CASTLTQGPGPQHF.

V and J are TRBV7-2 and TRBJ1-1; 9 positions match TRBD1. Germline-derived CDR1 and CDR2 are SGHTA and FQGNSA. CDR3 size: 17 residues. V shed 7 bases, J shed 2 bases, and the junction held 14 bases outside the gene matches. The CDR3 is CASIFLTGGILNTEAFF. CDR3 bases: TGTGCCAGCATCTTTTTAACAGGGGGCATTCTCAACACTGAAGCTTTCTTT.

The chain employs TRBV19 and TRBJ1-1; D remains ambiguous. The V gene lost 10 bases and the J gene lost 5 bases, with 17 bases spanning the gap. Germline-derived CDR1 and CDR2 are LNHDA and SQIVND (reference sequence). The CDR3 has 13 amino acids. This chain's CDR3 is CATGSPGWTEAFF. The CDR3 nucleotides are TGTGCCACCGGATCCCCGGGATGGACTGAAGCTTTCTTT.

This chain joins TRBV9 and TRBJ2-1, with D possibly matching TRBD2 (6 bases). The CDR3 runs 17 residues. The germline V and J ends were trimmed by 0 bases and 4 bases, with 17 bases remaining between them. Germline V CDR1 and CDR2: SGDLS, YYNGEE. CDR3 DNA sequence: TGTGCCAGCAGCGTAGGGGGGTCGCGGGGTTTATACAATGAGCAGTTCTTC. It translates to CASSVGGSRGLYNEQFF.

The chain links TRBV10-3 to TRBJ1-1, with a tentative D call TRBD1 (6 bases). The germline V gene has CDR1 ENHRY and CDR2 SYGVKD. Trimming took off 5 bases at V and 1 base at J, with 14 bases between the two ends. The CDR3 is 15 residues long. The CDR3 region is CAISPAGAPNTEAFF. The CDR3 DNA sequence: TGTGCCATCAGTCCTGCAGGGGCTCCGAACACTGAAGCTTTCTTT.

The CDR3 reads CASSPAGTATYEQYF. The CDR3 bases are TGTGCCAGCAGCCCCGCCGGGACAGCCACCTACGAGCAGTACTTC. The rearrangement links TRBV5-4 to TRBJ2-7; the match to TRBD1 covers 7 bases. With 4 bases clipped from V and 2 bases from J, the junction kept 9 bases outside the gene matches. Germline CDR1 SGHNT, CDR2 YYREEE (reference sequence). The CDR3 sequence is 15 residues long.

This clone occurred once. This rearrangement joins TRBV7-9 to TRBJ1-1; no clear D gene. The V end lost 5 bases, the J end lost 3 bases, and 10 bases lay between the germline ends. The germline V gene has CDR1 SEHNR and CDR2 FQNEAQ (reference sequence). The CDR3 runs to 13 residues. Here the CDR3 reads CASSLYGDTEAFF. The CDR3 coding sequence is TGTGCCAGCAGCCTTTACGGGGACACTGAAGCTTTCTTT.

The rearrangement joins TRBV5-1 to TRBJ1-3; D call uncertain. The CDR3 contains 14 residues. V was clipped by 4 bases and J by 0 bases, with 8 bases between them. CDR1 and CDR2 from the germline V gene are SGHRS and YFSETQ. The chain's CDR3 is CASSRGGSGNTIYF. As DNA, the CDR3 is TGCGCCAGCAGCCGTGGCGGCTCTGGAAACACCATATATTTT.

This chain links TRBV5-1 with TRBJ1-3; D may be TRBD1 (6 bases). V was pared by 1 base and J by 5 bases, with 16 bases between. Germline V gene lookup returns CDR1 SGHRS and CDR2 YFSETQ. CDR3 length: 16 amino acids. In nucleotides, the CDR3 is TGCGCCAGCAGCTTGCAGGCGGGGGCGGCAAGAAACACCATATATTTT. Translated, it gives CASSLQAGAARNTIYF. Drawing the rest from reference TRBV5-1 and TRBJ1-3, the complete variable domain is KAGVTQTPRYLIKTRGQQVTLSCSPISGHRSVSWYQQTPGQGLQFLFEYFSETQRNKGNFPGRFSGRQFSNSRSEMNVSTLELGDSALYLCASSLQAGAARNTIYFGEGSWLTVV.

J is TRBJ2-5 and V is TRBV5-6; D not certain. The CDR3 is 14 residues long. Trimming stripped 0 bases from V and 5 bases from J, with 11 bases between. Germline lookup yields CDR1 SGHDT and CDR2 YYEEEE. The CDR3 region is CASSLGLLKETQYF. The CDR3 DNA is TGTGCCAGCAGCTTGGGACTTTTGAAGGAGACCCAGTACTTC.

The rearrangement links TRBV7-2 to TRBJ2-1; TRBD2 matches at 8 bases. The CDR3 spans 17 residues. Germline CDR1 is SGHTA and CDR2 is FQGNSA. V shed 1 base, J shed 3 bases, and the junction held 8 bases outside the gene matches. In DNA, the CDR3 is TGTGCCAGCAGCTTAGATCCAGCGGGAGCCCTCTACAATGAGCAGTTCTTC. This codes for CASSLDPAGALYNEQFF.

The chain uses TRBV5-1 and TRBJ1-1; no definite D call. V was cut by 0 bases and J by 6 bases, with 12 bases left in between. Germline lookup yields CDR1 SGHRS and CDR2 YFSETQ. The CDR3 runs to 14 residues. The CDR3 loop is CASSLAGELSEAFF. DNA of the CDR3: TGCGCCAGCAGCTTGGCAGGCGAACTCTCTGAAGCTTTCTTT.

The CDR3 DNA sequence: TGCGCCAGCTCCCGGGAGGGCCTAATAGATACGCAGTATTTT. Its translation is CASSREGLIDTQYF. V gene TRBV10-1 combines with J gene TRBJ2-3; 8 bases agree with TRBD2. Germline-derived CDR1 and CDR2 are WNHNN and SYGVQD (reference sequence). V was pared by 8 bases and J by 5 bases, with 9 bases of the junction left unmatched. This CDR3 is 14 amino acids long.

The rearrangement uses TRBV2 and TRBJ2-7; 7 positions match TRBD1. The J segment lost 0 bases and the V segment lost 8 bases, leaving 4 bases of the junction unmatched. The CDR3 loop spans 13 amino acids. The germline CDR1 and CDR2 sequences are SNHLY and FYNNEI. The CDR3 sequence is CASGRGSSYEQYF. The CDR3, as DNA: TGTGCCAGCGGCAGGGGGAGCTCCTACGAGCAGTACTTC.

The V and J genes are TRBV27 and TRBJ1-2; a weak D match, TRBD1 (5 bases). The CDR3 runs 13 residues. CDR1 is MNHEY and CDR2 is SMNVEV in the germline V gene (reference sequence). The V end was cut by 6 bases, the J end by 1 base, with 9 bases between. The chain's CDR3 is CASRGQLNYGYTF. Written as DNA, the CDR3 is TGTGCCAGCAGGGGGCAGCTTAACTATGGCTACACCTTC.

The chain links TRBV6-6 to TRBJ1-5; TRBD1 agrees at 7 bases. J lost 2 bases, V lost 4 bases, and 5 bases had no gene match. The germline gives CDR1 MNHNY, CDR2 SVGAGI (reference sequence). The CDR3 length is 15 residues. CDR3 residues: CASSSKGQGNQPQHF. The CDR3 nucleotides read TGTGCCAGCAGTTCAAAAGGACAGGGCAATCAGCCCCAGCATTTT.